The entry below describes one TCR beta chain. This entry belongs to a study of CD8 T cells in ankylosing spondylitis. TCRdb analysed the 5' RACE reads with MiXCR anew, one entry per CDR3 protein. The repertoire holds 180,000 or so distinct CDR3 sequences, under 14% seen once, with 25% to 35% in the top ten. CDR3 length equals 12 residues. Germline CDR1 and CDR2: SQVTM and ANQGSEA. V gave up 5 bases and J gave up 5 bases; unmatched junction bases: 4. The receptor was isolated from a male donor with ankylosing spondylitis or in good health (not recorded which). The specimen sequenced was blood, either unsorted or a sorted T cell fraction (not recorded which). This chain connects TRBV29-1 to TRBJ2-5, with 8 bases matching TRBD1. CDR3 loop: CSVLYRGETQYF. The CDR3 DNA sequence: TGCAGCGTTTTATACAGGGGGGAGACCCAGTACTTC.